Below are 20 T cell receptor beta chains sequenced from a single sample in a study of OX40 agonist ivuxolimab in advanced cancers. TCRdb's table, derived via immunoSEQ multiplex PCR, lists solely in-frame clones and lacks some. The data show around 97,000 clones, with about 86% seen just once and roughly 5.5% held by the top ten. The sample in question was CD4+ or CD8+ T cells sorted from blood, obtained in a trial of the OX40 agonist ivuxolimab. Receptor source: an adult with an advanced solid tumor such as melanoma, head and neck, liver or kidney cancer.

The chain couples TRBV4-3 to TRBJ1-5, with D possibly being TRBD1 (5 bases). V lost 6 bases to trimming and J lost 0 bases, with 12 bases between them. The germline V gene has CDR1 LGHNA and CDR2 YSLEER. The CDR3 extends over 15 amino acids. As DNA, the CDR3 is TGCGCCAGCAGAACGACAGCATATAGCAATCAGCCCCAGCATTTT. Translated: CASRTTAYSNQPQHF.

V and J are TRBV5-1 and TRBJ2-7, with a possible D match to TRBD1 (6 bases). The length of the CDR3 is 15 residues. The germline gives CDR1 SGHRS, CDR2 YFSETQ. Trimming stripped 1 base from V and 2 bases from J, with 13 bases between. DNA of the CDR3: TGCGCCAGCAGCTTGACGATCCAGGGGACCTACGAGCAGTACTTC. Its protein is CASSLTIQGTYEQYF.

The rearrangement joins TRBV30 to TRBJ1-3; the D gene is possibly TRBD1 (5 bases). The CDR3 contains 14 residues. Germline values: CDR1 GTSNPN, CDR2 SVGIG (reference sequence). With 1 base removed from V and 0 bases from J, the gap between germline ends came to 7 bases. CDR3 nucleotide sequence: TGTGCCTGGAGTGAGGGGACCTCTGGAAACACCATATATTTT. Amino acid sequence: CAWSEGTSGNTIYF.

The rearrangement uses TRBV19 and TRBJ2-1; TRBD2 matches at 10 bases. With V trimmed by 1 base and J by 9 bases, 6 bases remained unmatched. The CDR3 extends over 15 amino acids. Germline CDR1 reads LNHDA; CDR2 reads SQIVND (reference sequence). CDR3 protein: CASSIGGSGRSEQFF. The CDR3 region has the DNA TGTGCCAGTAGTATAGGTGGTAGCGGGAGGAGTGAGCAGTTCTTC.

The chain carries TRBV30 and TRBJ2-7; 9 nucleotides align to TRBD1. This CDR3 has 12 amino acids. The germline V gene encodes CDR1 GTSNPN and CDR2 SVGIG (reference sequence). V shed 6 bases and J 3 bases; nucleotides not matched to a gene: 3. The CDR3 here is CACGQGNYEQYF. CDR3 DNA sequence: TGTGCCTGTGGACAGGGGAACTACGAGCAGTACTTC.

DNA for the CDR3: TGTGCCAGCTCACCAGTGCCGGGACAGGGGAGCAATCAGCCCCAGCATTTT. Encoded protein: CASSPVPGQGSNQPQHF. This chain uses TRBV18 with TRBJ1-5; 10 bases match TRBD1. CDR3 length equals 17 residues. Germline loops: CDR1 KGHSH, CDR2 LQKENI. Trimming took 2 bases from V and 1 from J; bases not matched to a gene: 5.

The chain carries TRBV6-1 and TRBJ1-4; TRBD1 matches at 9 bases. Germline V lookup: CDR1 MNHNS, CDR2 SASEGT. This CDR3 has 15 residues. The ends lost 1 base at V and 7 bases at J; junction bases unmatched: 4. The CDR3, as DNA: TGTGCCAGCAGTGAAGGGACAGGGGCGATTGAAAAACTGTTTTTT. It codes for CASSEGTGAIEKLFF.

The chain links TRBV27 to TRBJ2-1; TRBD1 is a possible D gene (5 bases). Germline values: CDR1 MNHEY, CDR2 SMNVEV (reference sequence). The CDR3 spans 14 residues. Between the trimmed V and J ends, which lost 5 bases and 2 bases, there was a span of 10 bases. CDR3 amino acids: CASSQSGTYNEQFF. DNA of the CDR3: TGTGCCAGCAGTCAGTCAGGGACCTACAATGAGCAGTTCTTC.

This sequence joins TRBV7-9 and TRBJ2-3; no definite D call. The CDR3 totals 13 residues. Germline V gives CDR1 SEHNR, CDR2 FQNEAQ (reference sequence). The V end was cut by 2 bases, the J end by 6 bases, with 9 bases between. The DNA of the CDR3 is TGTGCCAGCAGCTTACGTGGGCCCGATACGCAGTATTTT. Its protein product is CASSLRGPDTQYF.

This chain joins TRBV6-1 and TRBJ1-5; D remains unclear. The CDR3 contains 13 residues. Trimming shortened V by 7 bases and J by 6 bases, and 13 bases separated the two germline ends. The germline V gene has CDR1 MNHNS and CDR2 SASEGT. CDR3 protein: CASMGPWGQPQHF. In nucleotides, the CDR3 is TGTGCCAGCATGGGCCCCTGGGGTCAGCCCCAGCATTTT.

This sequence joins TRBV5-1 and TRBJ1-2; possible D gene TRBD1, 6 bases. This CDR3 is built from 15 residues. V gave up 0 bases and J gave up 7 bases, with 16 bases separating them. Germline V gene data show CDR1 as SGHRS and CDR2 as YFSETQ. The DNA for the CDR3 is TGCGCCAGCAGCTTGGTGTCAGGGGTTGAGGGTGGCTACACCTTC. As protein: CASSLVSGVEGGYTF.

The V and J genes are TRBV18 and TRBJ2-3; 8 bases line up with TRBD1. Looked up from germline, CDR1 is KGHSH and CDR2 is LQKENI. V shed 3 bases and J 12 bases; nucleotides not matched to a gene: 5. The CDR3 has 12 amino acids. The CDR3 DNA follows: TGTGCCAGCTCACCTGGGACAGGCGGCCAGTATTTT. This translates into CASSPGTGGQYF. The full variable domain, with the rest looked up from reference TRBV18 and TRBJ2-3, is NAGVMQNPRHLVRRRGQEARLRCSPMKGHSHVYWYRQLPEEGLKFMVYLQKENIIDESGMPKERFSAEFPKEGPSILRIQQVVRGDSAAYFCASSPGTGGQYFGPGTRLTVL.

The CDR3, as DNA: TGTGCCAGCTCACCAACCACAGATACGCAGTATTTT. This translates into CASSPTTDTQYF. This chain uses TRBV18 with TRBJ2-3; the D is unclear. In germline, CDR1 is KGHSH, CDR2 LQKENI. V lost 2 bases, J lost 2 bases, and 2 bases lay in between. There are 12 residues in the CDR3.

The genes are TRBV15 and TRBJ2-1; D not resolved. Germline V lookup: CDR1 LNHNV, CDR2 YYDKDF (reference sequence). The CDR3 is 14 amino acids. V was shortened by 1 base and J by 7 bases, with 11 bases between the two germline ends. The DNA of the CDR3 is TGTGCCACCAGCAGAGCCCAGGTTTGGAATGAGCAGTTCTTC. Translating gives CATSRAQVWNEQFF.

The rearrangement links TRBV5-4 to TRBJ2-5; 8 nucleotides match TRBD1. The last part of the DNA fits TRBJ2-7 better; the J call may be wrong. Germline CDR1 is SGHNT and CDR2 is YYREEE (reference sequence). The CDR3 loop spans 15 amino acids. CDR3 residues: CASSTPYQGAYEQYF. CDR3 nucleotide sequence: TGTGCCAGCAGCACCCCTTATCAGGGGGCTTACGAGCAGTACTTC.

This chain connects TRBV2 to TRBJ1-1; a weak D match, TRBD1 (6 bases). Germline assignment: CDR1 SNHLY and CDR2 FYNNEI. Trimming left V 7 bases short and J 1 base short, with 10 bases between. This CDR3 spans 13 amino acids. The DNA for the CDR3 is TGTGCCAGCAAGGGACAATGGAACACTGAAGCTTTCTTT. Residues: CASKGQWNTEAFF. The full variable domain, completed using reference TRBV2 and TRBJ1-1, is EPEVTQTPSHQVTQMGQEVILRCVPISNHLYFYWYRQILGQKVEFLVSFYNNEISEKSEIFDDQFSVERPDGSNFTLKIRSTKLEDSAMYFCASKGQWNTEAFFGQGTRLTVV.

The sample holds one count of this clone. The chain couples TRBV4-2 to TRBJ2-2, with 7 bases lining up with TRBD1. The CDR3 consists of 16 residues. V was clipped by 2 bases and J by 6 bases; unmatched bases: 9. The germline V gene has CDR1 LGHNA and CDR2 YNFKEQ. CDR3 DNA sequence: TGTGCCAGCAGCCAACCGACAGGGTCCTGGGCCGGGGAGCTGTTTTTT. This encodes CASSQPTGSWAGELFF.

This rearrangement joins TRBV7-2 to TRBJ2-7, with TRBD2 matching 7 bases. This CDR3 is 13 amino acids long. J gave up 4 bases and V 3 bases, and 3 bases lay outside the gene matches. Germline CDR1 SGHTA, CDR2 FQGNSA. CDR3 DNA: TGTGCCAGCAGCTTCGCGGGAGCGTACGAGCAGTACTTC. Translated: CASSFAGAYEQYF.

The chain links TRBV6-6 to TRBJ1-1; 7 bases match TRBD1. V lost 6 bases, J lost 0 bases, and 7 bases stayed unmatched. The CDR3 has 15 amino acids. The germline V gene has CDR1 MNHNY and CDR2 SVGAGI (reference sequence). The CDR3 reads CASSYDRALNTEAFF. In DNA form, the CDR3 reads TGTGCCAGCAGCTACGACAGGGCCTTGAACACTGAAGCTTTCTTT.

The chain uses TRBV4-2 and TRBJ2-5, with 7 bases lining up with TRBD2. The CDR3 has 15 residues. With V trimmed by 1 base and J by 4 bases, 6 bases remained unmatched. Germline values: CDR1 LGHNA, CDR2 YNFKEQ. CDR3 in DNA: TGTGCCAGCAGCCAAGTCGGAGCGGGATTAGAGACCCAGTACTTC. Encoded protein: CASSQVGAGLETQYF.